The entry that follows covers one T cell receptor (beta chain) sequence. The data originate from a study of blood T cell repertoires in COVID-19. Study background: Italy, Spain and the United States were the sources of the convalescent and acute COVID-19 samples.

This CDR3 has 14 amino acids. V was pared by 4 bases and J by 4 bases, with 12 bases between. Germline V gene data show CDR1 as SGHKS and CDR2 as YYEKEE (reference sequence). Original analysis: Amplifying reference gene primers gave estimates of nucleated cell counts. Profiled with immunoSEQ multiplex PCR; TCRdb holds only in-frame clones, not every one. That table gives V, J and clone size, and the DNA gave D and trimming. The sample holds 100,000 or so clones; 75% to 90% are singletons and the top ten take about 30%. Sample: peripheral blood. The chain has TRBV5-5 and TRBJ1-3, with D unclear. The TCR comes from a woman at least 80 years old with acute or convalescent COVID-19. CDR3 bases: TGTGCCAGCAGCGCCCTGGGCGCCGGAAACACCATATATTTT. It translates to CASSALGAGNTIYF.